Each of the 19 T cell receptor beta chains below was sequenced from the same sample in a study of OX40 agonist ivuxolimab in advanced cancers. Produced via immunoSEQ multiplex PCR; TCRdb's table is partial and in-frame only. The table shows approximately 23,000 clones, with roughly 85% occurring only once. The starting material was CD4+ or CD8+ T cells sorted from blood, obtained in a trial of the OX40 agonist ivuxolimab. Receptors originate from an adult with an advanced solid tumor such as melanoma, head and neck, liver or kidney cancer.

The genes are TRBV7-9 and TRBJ1-4; D remains ambiguous. This CDR3 has 14 residues. Trimming removed 5 bases from V and 6 bases from J, with 13 bases in between. Germline-derived CDR1 and CDR2 are SEHNR and FQNEAQ (reference sequence). The CDR3 nucleotides are TGTGCCAGCAGCCCCCCCATGCGTGATGAAAAACTGTTTTTT. Translating it yields CASSPPMRDEKLFF.

The chain combines TRBV10-2 with TRBJ2-5, with 7 bases that match TRBD2. CDR1 and CDR2 from the germline V gene are WSHSY and SAAADI. Unmatched junction bases numbered 8, after V lost 6 bases and J lost 4 bases. CDR3 size: 14 residues. This CDR3 is CASSPGRLAETQYF. DNA of the CDR3: TGCGCCAGCAGCCCGGGACGACTAGCAGAGACCCAGTACTTC.

The chain carries TRBV25-1 and TRBJ2-7; possibly TRBD1 for D (5 bases). There are 12 residues in the CDR3. Germline-derived CDR1 and CDR2 are MGHDK and SYGVNS. The germline V and J ends were trimmed by 1 base and 5 bases, with 6 bases remaining between them. CDR3 amino acids: CASSESGNEQYF. CDR3 bases: TGTGCCAGCAGTGAATCAGGGAACGAGCAGTACTTC.

This sequence joins TRBV21-1 and TRBJ2-3; TRBD2 is the table's D call, not checked against the DNA. TRBV21-1 has pseudogene status. This CDR3 spans 21 amino acids. The CDR3 here is CASSKPSHAGARFGNTDTQYF. Written as DNA, the CDR3 is TGTGCCAGCAGCAAACCCTCGCACGCGGGAGCAAGGTTTGGAAACACAGATACGCAGTATTTT.

V is TRBV7-2 and J is TRBJ2-7, with D tentatively TRBD2 (5 bases). The CDR3 has 16 amino acids. V was pared by 4 bases and J by 1 base, with 17 bases between. In germline, CDR1 is SGHTA, CDR2 FQGNSA. The CDR3 DNA sequence: TGTGCCAGCAGCTCCGATATTTGGACTCTTTCCTACGAGCAGTACTTC. Translation: CASSSDIWTLSYEQYF.

The chain recombines TRBV28 with TRBJ2-5; 8 bases are a match to TRBD1. This CDR3 spans 16 amino acids. V dropped 4 bases and J dropped 2; count of bases not matched to a gene: 9. Germline CDR1 MDHEN, CDR2 SYDVKM. The CDR3 sequence: CASSYSPQGAQETQYF. The CDR3 bases are TGTGCCAGCAGTTACAGTCCCCAGGGGGCGCAAGAGACCCAGTACTTC.

The chain employs TRBV7-9 and TRBJ1-3; 8 positions agree with TRBD1. The V gene end was trimmed by 6 bases and the J gene end by 0 bases; junction bases not matched to a gene: 7. This CDR3 spans 16 amino acids. Germline CDR1 is SEHNR and CDR2 is FQNEAQ (reference sequence). This chain's CDR3 is CASSPTGGNSGNTIYF. In nucleotides, the CDR3 is TGTGCCAGCAGTCCCACAGGGGGGAACTCTGGAAACACCATATATTTT.

CDR3 region: CALLGQADADYGYTF. As DNA, the CDR3 is TGTGCCCTACTGGGGCAGGCCGATGCTGACTATGGCTACACCTTC. V gene TRBV2 combines with J gene TRBJ1-2; a weak D match, TRBD1 (5 bases). The germline gives CDR1 SNHLY, CDR2 FYNNEI. Trimming removed 11 bases from V and 3 bases from J, with 22 bases in between. The length of the CDR3 is 15 residues.

The CDR3 reads CASSQRGPLHF. The CDR3 coding sequence is TGTGCCAGCAGCCAGCGTGGACCCCTCCACTTT. The V call is TRBV7-9, the J call TRBJ1-6; D is undetermined. V was clipped by 5 bases and J by 12 bases, with 8 bases between them. This CDR3 is built from 11 residues. CDR1 SEHNR and CDR2 FQNEAQ come from the germline V gene (reference sequence).

The rearrangement joins TRBV6-5 to TRBJ1-3, with D possibly TRBD1 on 6 matching bases. Germline V gene lookup returns CDR1 MNHEY and CDR2 SVGAGI. The CDR3 is 16 residues long. V dropped 5 bases and J dropped 0 bases, with 14 bases sitting between them. Written as DNA, the CDR3 is TGTGCCAGCAGTAACTGGGGGGCCAGCTCTGGAAACACCATATATTTT. It codes for CASSNWGASSGNTIYF.

The chain recombines TRBV11-3 with TRBJ2-2; 9 bases agree with TRBD2. Losses at the gene ends were 7 bases for V and 5 bases for J; bases not matched to a gene: 11. The V gene's germline CDR1 is SGHNT and CDR2 YENEEA. This CDR3 comprises 16 residues. The chain's CDR3 is CASTTMRAGGTGELFF. The CDR3 DNA reads TGTGCCAGCACGACAATGAGAGCGGGAGGTACCGGGGAGCTGTTTTTT.

This clone is a singleton in its sample. The chain joins TRBV5-1 to TRBJ2-5, with D unresolved. CDR1 is SGHRS, CDR2 YFSETQ, per germline. V lost 0 bases and J 0 bases, leaving 3 bases between the germline ends. The CDR3 runs 13 residues. This chain's CDR3 is CASSLVYQETQYF. Here the CDR3 DNA reads TGCGCCAGCAGCTTGGTTTACCAAGAGACCCAGTACTTC.

J is TRBJ2-7 and V is TRBV19; 14 bases agree with TRBD2. CDR3 size: 15 residues. V was clipped by 5 bases and J by 7 bases; unmatched bases: 7. Germline loops: CDR1 LNHDA, CDR2 SQIVND (reference sequence). For the CDR3, the DNA is TGTGCCAGTAGTTGGGGACTAGCGGGGGTGAGTGAGCAGTACTTC. It encodes CASSWGLAGVSEQYF. The variable domain in full, with the rest retrieved from reference TRBV19 and TRBJ2-7, is DGGITQSPKYLFRKEGQNVTLSCEQNLNHDAMYWYRQDPGQGLRLIYYSQIVNDFQKGDIAEGYSVSREKKESFPLTVTSAQKNPTAFYLCASSWGLAGVSEQYFGPGTRLTVT.

This rearrangement joins TRBV7-9 to TRBJ2-6, with D perhaps TRBD1 or TRBD2 (5 bases each). Looked up from germline, CDR1 is SEHNR and CDR2 is FQNEAQ (reference sequence). Trimming removed 1 base from V and 16 bases from J, with 11 bases in between. This CDR3 has 12 residues. The CDR3 bases are TGTGCCAGCAGCTTAGGAAGGGACGGTCTGACTTTC. It is translated as CASSLGRDGLTF.

This sequence joins TRBV9 and TRBJ1-6, with D unresolved. The germline CDR1 and CDR2 sequences are SGDLS and YYNGEE. V lost 3 bases, J lost 3 bases, and 16 bases lay in between. CDR3 length equals 17 residues. CDR3 sequence: CASSASTGSGYNSPLHF. The CDR3 DNA reads TGTGCCAGCAGCGCCAGCACCGGGTCAGGCTATAATTCACCCCTCCACTTT.

V gene TRBV7-3 combines with J gene TRBJ1-1; D not certain. This CDR3 comprises 12 residues. CDR1 and CDR2 (germline): SGHTA, FQGTGA. Trimming removed 3 bases from V and 3 bases from J, with 5 bases in between. CDR3 residues: CASSFGDTEAFF. In DNA form, the CDR3 reads TGTGCCAGCAGCTTCGGCGACACTGAAGCTTTCTTT.

The rearrangement joins TRBV6-1 to TRBJ1-5; 7 bases fit TRBD1. This CDR3 region has 16 residues. Per germline, CDR1 MNHNS and CDR2 SASEGT. V shed 2 bases and J 2 bases; nucleotides not matched to a gene: 6. The CDR3 is CASSEIGQARNQPQHF. CDR3 DNA sequence: TGTGCCAGCAGTGAAATTGGACAGGCCCGCAATCAGCCCCAGCATTTT.

The chain combines TRBV6-5 with TRBJ1-1; D not certain. The V and J ends lost 2 bases and 0 bases respectively, with 10 bases between them. This CDR3 has 15 residues. From germline, CDR1 is MNHEY and CDR2 SVGAGI. CDR3 in DNA: TGTGCCAGCAGTTACGGATGGGAAGTGAACACTGAAGCTTTCTTT. This codes for CASSYGWEVNTEAFF.

The chain is built from TRBV27 and TRBJ1-6, with a weak D call TRBD1 (5 bases). CDR1 and CDR2 from the germline V gene are MNHEY and SMNVEV (reference sequence). Trimming shortened V by 6 bases and J by 6 bases, and 18 bases separated the two germline ends. The CDR3 extends over 16 amino acids. This chain's CDR3 is CASSPLQQVGNSPLHF. The CDR3 nucleotides are TGTGCCAGCAGCCCCCTTCAACAGGTCGGTAATTCACCCCTCCACTTT.